This T cell receptor (beta chain) was identified during a study of blood T cell repertoires in COVID-19. TCRdb's table, derived via immunoSEQ multiplex PCR, lists solely in-frame clones and lacks some. The sample includes 120,000 or so clones, 80% to 90% of them seen just once. The J segment lost 9 bases and the V segment lost 1 base, leaving 8 bases of the junction unmatched. CDR1 is GTSNPN, CDR2 SVGIG, per germline (reference sequence). This CDR3 contains 15 residues. The TCR was taken from a woman aged 60-70 years with acute or convalescent COVID-19. The chain employs TRBV30 and TRBJ1-6; 8 bases align to TRBD1. Sequences were obtained from peripheral blood. CDR3 protein: CAWSALTGAGSPLHF. The CDR3 DNA is TGTGCCTGGAGTGCCCTGACAGGGGCAGGTTCACCCCTCCACTTT.